The 25 T cell receptor beta chains below were found in one sample sequenced in a study of cytomegalovirus exposure and HLA in healthy donors. PCR amplification relied on 60 Vbeta primers (plus 13 Jbeta primers). Clones were sequenced by immunoSEQ multiplex PCR, and TCRdb holds only the in-frame ones, with some missing. The repertoire holds about 96,000 clones, under 85% seen once, with roughly 15% in the top ten. Sequenced material: PBMCs. The source of these receptors is a woman aged 70-85 years in good health and CMV-seropositive.

The chain uses TRBV21-1 and TRBJ2-1; TRBD2, the table's D call, lacks a check against the DNA. TRBV21-1 corresponds to a pseudogene. The CDR3 is 20 amino acids. CDR3 sequence (DNA): TGTGCCAGCAGCAAGAATAAGGCAGGGTCCGGCGGGGACCCCTACAATGAGCAGTTCTTC. This codes for CASSKNKAGSGGDPYNEQFF.

The rearrangement uses TRBV27 and TRBJ1-2; possibly TRBD1 for D (6 bases). CDR1 is MNHEY and CDR2 is SMNVEV in the germline V gene (reference sequence). CDR3 length: 11 residues. Trimming shortened V by 10 bases and J by 8 bases, and 14 bases separated the two germline ends. The CDR3 sequence: CATGRGKGYTF. As DNA, the CDR3 is TGTGCCACGGGAAGGGGGAAAGGCTACACCTTC.

The J gene is TRBJ1-2, the V gene TRBV6-5, with 7 positions matching TRBD1. The CDR3 extends over 14 amino acids. The germline V gene encodes CDR1 MNHEY and CDR2 SVGAGI. Trimming cost V 0 bases and J 2 bases; bases outside gene matches: 0. The CDR3 loop is CASSYSTGNYGYTF. CDR3 nucleotides: TGTGCCAGCAGTTACTCGACAGGGAACTATGGCTACACCTTC.

This chain links TRBV21-1 with TRBJ2-3; the table calls TRBD2, which could not be checked here. TRBV21-1 corresponds to a pseudogene. This CDR3 has 10 amino acids. CDR3 loop: CAWGGTPSYF. The CDR3 nucleotides read TGTGCCTGGGGGGGGACCCCTTCGTATTTT.

The V call is TRBV2, the J call TRBJ2-7, with D unresolved. V was pared by 6 bases and J by 1 base, with 4 bases between. CDR1 and CDR2 (germline): SNHLY, FYNNEI. This CDR3 region has 11 residues. The CDR3, as DNA: TGTGCCAGCAGCGCGTCCTACGAGCAGTACTTC. This sequence encodes CASSASYEQYF. Filled out from reference TRBV2 and TRBJ2-7, the complete variable domain reads EPEVTQTPSHQVTQMGQEVILRCVPISNHLYFYWYRQILGQKVEFLVSFYNNEISEKSEIFDDQFSVERPDGSNFTLKIRSTKLEDSAMYFCASSASYEQYFGPGTRLTVT.

Only a few counts were recorded for this clone. The J gene is TRBJ2-1, the V gene TRBV29-1; 8 bases line up with TRBD2. The trim removed 1 base at V and 0 bases at J, leaving 14 bases unmatched. The CDR3 runs to 19 residues. Germline-derived CDR1 and CDR2 are SQVTM and ANQGSEA. The CDR3: CSVEGGEASGWSSYNEQFF. Here the CDR3 DNA reads TGCAGCGTTGAAGGAGGGGAGGCTAGCGGGTGGAGCTCCTACAATGAGCAGTTCTTC.

The chain employs TRBV11-2 and TRBJ2-1; 14 bases map to TRBD2. V dropped 5 bases and J dropped 2; count of bases not matched to a gene: 2. Looked up from germline, CDR1 is SGHAT and CDR2 is FQNNGV. CDR3 length: 16 residues. The CDR3 bases are TGTGCCAGCAGCAGGACTAGCGGGGGGCCCTACAATGAGCAGTTCTTC. Its protein is CASSRTSGGPYNEQFF.

This clone was seen more than once but under ten times. The chain recombines TRBV5-1 with TRBJ2-6, with D perhaps matching TRBD1 (6 bases). CDR1 SGHRS and CDR2 YFSETQ come from the germline V gene. V was clipped by 4 bases and J by 3 bases, with 11 bases between them. The CDR3 extends over 15 amino acids. The CDR3 reads CASSEQGGGANVLTF. CDR3 sequence (DNA): TGCGCCAGCAGCGAACAGGGCGGTGGGGCCAACGTCCTGACTTTC.

The chain joins TRBV11-3 to TRBJ2-1, with 8 bases that match TRBD2. Germline V gene sequence: CDR1 SGHNT, CDR2 YENEEA. V lost 5 bases and J lost 9; bases outside the gene matches: 6. The CDR3 extends over 13 amino acids. The CDR3 nucleotides are TGTGCCAGCAGCCCTCCGGGACTAGTTGAGCAGTTCTTC. Translating it yields CASSPPGLVEQFF.

This chain connects TRBV4-1 to TRBJ2-1; 11 bases are shared with TRBD2. Trimming took 2 bases from V and 3 from J; bases not matched to a gene: 9. This CDR3 is built from 18 residues. Looked up from germline, CDR1 is MGHRA and CDR2 is YSYEKL. This CDR3 reads CASSQPVAGLADYNEQFF. In DNA, the CDR3 is TGCGCCAGCAGCCAACCCGTCGCGGGACTAGCGGACTACAATGAGCAGTTCTTC.

The J gene is TRBJ1-6, the V gene TRBV27, with TRBD1 matching 7 bases. CDR1 and CDR2 from the germline V gene are MNHEY and SMNVEV (reference sequence). The CDR3 loop spans 14 amino acids. With 7 bases clipped from V and 7 bases from J, the junction kept 7 bases outside the gene matches. The CDR3, as DNA: TGTGCCAGCAACAAACAGGGGAGGAATTCACCCCTCCACTTT. It specifies CASNKQGRNSPLHF.

The gene calls are TRBV9 and TRBJ1-1; TRBD1 might be the D (5 bases). The germline V gene encodes CDR1 SGDLS and CDR2 YYNGEE. The CDR3 has 14 amino acids. The V and J ends lost 0 bases and 7 bases respectively, with 13 bases between them. The CDR3 here is CASSVGGAVGEAFF. CDR3 in DNA: TGTGCCAGCAGCGTAGGTGGGGCGGTGGGTGAAGCTTTCTTT.

The count of this clone is one. The CDR3 region has the DNA TGTGCCAGCAGCTTGATCACAGCCAATGACGAGCAGTACTTC. Translation gives CASSLITANDEQYF. The chain couples TRBV5-5 to TRBJ2-7, with no clear D. V was cut by 1 base and J by 5 bases, with 13 bases left in between. This CDR3 spans 14 amino acids. Germline loops: CDR1 SGHKS, CDR2 YYEKEE (reference sequence).

The rearrangement uses TRBV19 and TRBJ2-7, with 16 bases aligning to TRBD2. The ends lost 7 bases at V and 7 bases at J; junction bases unmatched: 7. Germline V gene data show CDR1 as LNHDA and CDR2 as SQIVND (reference sequence). The CDR3 spans 15 residues. CDR3 DNA sequence: TGTGCCAGTACACGACCGGGACTAGCGGGGGGGGAGCAGTACTTC. This translates into CASTRPGLAGGEQYF.

V gene TRBV9 combines with J gene TRBJ1-1; D unresolved. The V gene's germline CDR1 is SGDLS and CDR2 YYNGEE. V was cut by 0 bases and J by 7 bases, with 7 bases left in between. The CDR3 contains 12 residues. This CDR3 is CASSVVGSEAFF. The CDR3 region has the DNA TGTGCCAGCAGCGTAGTGGGCAGTGAAGCTTTCTTT.

This chain links TRBV23-1 with TRBJ1-6; 7 bases match TRBD1. TRBV23-1 falls under the ORF class, with uncertain function. The V gene end was trimmed by 2 bases and the J gene end by 6 bases; junction bases not matched to a gene: 4. This CDR3 region has 15 residues. The CDR3 nucleotides are TGCGCCAGCAGTCAAACGGGGACAGCTAATTCACCCCTCCACTTT. It specifies CASSQTGTANSPLHF.

The chain carries TRBV9 and TRBJ2-2; TRBD1 agrees at 7 bases. Germline trimming cut 5 bases from V and 11 bases from J; bases unmatched to any gene: 6. Germline V gene data show CDR1 as SGDLS and CDR2 as YYNGEE. The CDR3 loop spans 12 amino acids. CDR3 amino acids: CASRRGQGELFF. The CDR3 DNA reads as TGTGCCAGCAGGAGGGGGCAGGGTGAGCTGTTTTTT.

The chain employs TRBV6-5 and TRBJ2-7, with 9 bases that match TRBD1. This CDR3 is built from 14 residues. Trimming cost V 3 bases and J 6 bases; bases outside gene matches: 6. CDR1 and CDR2 from the germline V gene are MNHEY and SVGAGI. Here the CDR3 DNA reads TGTGCCAGCAGTTATTCACAGGGGGCCCTCGAGCAGTACTTC. Protein sequence: CASSYSQGALEQYF.

This chain uses TRBV7-6 with TRBJ1-1; D is perhaps TRBD1 (5 bases). The germline V gene has CDR1 SGHVS and CDR2 FNYEAQ. V gave up 6 bases and J gave up 4 bases, with 18 bases separating them. CDR3 length equals 15 residues. The CDR3: CASSSWRGGGTEAFF. The CDR3 DNA is TGTGCCAGCAGTTCTTGGCGGGGGGGTGGCACTGAAGCTTTCTTT.

The V and J genes are TRBV28 and TRBJ1-5; 9 bases line up with TRBD1. Losses at the gene ends were 6 bases for V and 1 base for J; bases not matched to a gene: 4. The length of the CDR3 is 15 residues. Germline V lookup: CDR1 MDHEN, CDR2 SYDVKM. The CDR3 nucleotides are TGTGCCAGCAGCTTCACAGGGGGCAGCAATCAGCCCCAGCATTTT. It specifies CASSFTGGSNQPQHF.

J is TRBJ2-1 and V is TRBV7-2, with D maybe TRBD2 (6 bases). Per germline, CDR1 SGHTA and CDR2 FQGNSA. The CDR3 loop spans 15 amino acids. V was trimmed by 1 base and J by 3 bases, leaving 10 bases between them. The CDR3 DNA sequence: TGTGCCAGCAGCTTAGACGGGAGTTACTACAATGAGCAGTTCTTC. Translation gives CASSLDGSYYNEQFF.

This clone has more than one count but fewer than ten. The genes are TRBV7-3 and TRBJ2-1; 7 positions agree with TRBD1. Germline CDR1 is SGHTA and CDR2 is FQGTGA. The CDR3 spans 14 residues. V shed 5 bases, J shed 8 bases, and the junction held 9 bases outside the gene matches. In nucleotides, the CDR3 is TGTGCCAGCAGCCGCACAGGGGTGGTGCATGAGCAGTTCTTC. Amino acid sequence: CASSRTGVVHEQFF.

Of note for this clone: One end of the junction fails to match germline, which may point to a read error. The chain combines TRBV7-8 with TRBJ1-6, with 11 bases fitting TRBD1. The CDR3 is made up of 18 amino acids. CDR1 and CDR2 from the germline V gene are SGHVS and FQNEAQ. CDR3 in amino acids: CASSLVSRDRGEYSPLHF. The CDR3 bases are TGTGCCAGCAGTTTAGTATCCCGGGACAGGGGGGAGTATTCACCCCTCCACTTT.

The rearrangement uses TRBV6-5 and TRBJ2-7; TRBD2 might be the D (5 bases). Looked up from germline, CDR1 is MNHEY and CDR2 is SVGAGI. The CDR3 has 15 amino acids. V lost 2 bases and J 4 bases, leaving 15 bases between the germline ends. In nucleotides, the CDR3 is TGTGCCAGCAGTTACACCCCGGGATCCCCTTACGAGCAGTACTTC. Its protein is CASSYTPGSPYEQYF.

This clone was seen once. J is TRBJ2-2 and V is TRBV27; D gene unclear. Germline CDR1 is MNHEY and CDR2 is SMNVEV (reference sequence). Deletions cut 6 bases from V and 1 base from J, with 12 bases between. The CDR3 consists of 15 residues. The CDR3 sequence: CASRLVAVNTGELFF. The CDR3 DNA is TGTGCCAGCAGGCTGGTTGCGGTGAACACCGGGGAGCTGTTTTTT.